This T cell receptor beta chain was recorded in a study of prognosis after radiotherapy for stage I lung cancer. The overall study: Some 14 of the patients were found to have newly diagnosed primary stage I lung tumors, and roughly five were living with oligometastatic NSCLC after surgical resection of the primary tumor. Medical inoperability applied to all of the non-small cell lung cancer patients.

The TCR beta CDR3 region was amplified from genomic DNA, with two rounds of multiplex PCR being used for the amplification. Primers specific to each TRBV and TRBJ gene were used in first-round PCR. Universal primers were used for second-round PCR. Using its own MiXCR run on the multiplex PCR reads, TCRdb lists one record per CDR3 protein. Here the sample spans tens of thousands of distinct CDR3 sequences, roughly 43% being singletons. Germline-derived CDR1 and CDR2 are MNHNS and SASEGT. The CDR3 runs to 16 residues. Deletions cut 7 bases from V and 1 base from J, with 19 bases between. The chain has TRBV6-1 and TRBJ1-2, with D perhaps TRBD1 (6 bases). The sequencing used PBMCs, collected before or after stereotactic body radiation therapy (not recorded which). This receptor was obtained from a donor aged 50 or older with non-small cell lung cancer. CDR3 sequence: CASTTGWGRDNYGYTF. In nucleotides, the CDR3 is TGTGCCAGCACCACGGGCTGGGGGCGCGATAACTATGGCTACACCTTC.